This T cell receptor (beta chain) was documented in a study of persistence of HIV-infected CD4 T cells. Study overall: Median time on suppressive ART was over six years. Study outcomes and limitations: Within sorted populations, more oligoclonal TCRs accompanied more oligoclonal proviruses.

There are a few counts of this clone. No antigen is known for it. The CDR3 spans 13 residues. Germline V gene data show CDR1 as SQVTM and CDR2 as ANQGSEA. V shed 6 bases, J shed 6 bases, and the junction held 5 bases outside the gene matches. Sequencing used immunoSEQ version 4 in survey mode. Using immunoSEQ multiplex PCR, the repertoire was profiled, and TCRdb retains in-frame clones only, with some absent. This repertoire shows about 27,000 clones, approximately 79% found once; its top ten account for over 1.5%. Overlapping HIV-1 Gag 15-mer peptides at 0.85 to 1 ug per peptide per mL were used. Responding CD4+ T cells were sorted by upregulation of both CD40 ligand and CD69.

The V gene is TRBV29-1, the J gene TRBJ2-2; 9 positions match TRBD1. The receptor was derived from an adult man with HIV who was CMV-seropositive. Source: CD4+ T cells sorted from PBMCs after 18-hour stimulation, taken from a patient who received antiretroviral therapy. The CDR3: CSVIQGAAGELFF. The DNA for the CDR3 is TGCAGCGTAATACAGGGGGCCGCCGGGGAGCTGTTTTTT.